The rows below give T cell receptor beta chains drawn from one sample of a study of CD8 T cells in Susac syndrome. A single record per CDR3 protein comes from TCRdb applying MiXCR to the immunoSEQ multiplex PCR reads. Altogether 20,000 to 25,000 distinct CDR3 sequences are present, more than 85% being singletons, with the ten largest covering 0.27%. Sequencing was carried out using CD8+ T cells from PBMCs. The receptors here all came from a human donor in good health. The conserved cysteine and the conserved F or W are not part of the CDR3 here. Each record gives: V gene, CDR3 protein.

V: TRBV7-7
CDR3: ASSLTQAYEQY

V: TRBV7-9
CDR3: ASSAGAFEQY

V: TRBV7-9
CDR3: ASSLVNRAGETQY

V: TRBV19
CDR3: ASSVGGETGPQH

V: TRBV9
CDR3: ASSVPQGPADTGELF

V: TRBV3-1
CDR3: ASSQDMRGGAEAF

V: TRBV6-5
CDR3: ASTIFRDGREQY

V: TRBV27
CDR3: ASSFGPGSYEQY

V: TRBV29-1
CDR3: SVADDYNEQF

V: TRBV3-1
CDR3: ASSQEDRTNTEAF

V: TRBV7-9
CDR3: ASSFGQGRDGYT

V: TRBV24-1
CDR3: AVRGGTGELF

V: TRBV20-1
CDR3: SATSTGPSSYNEQF

V: TRBV27
CDR3: ASSLASSGNTIY

V: TRBV5-6
CDR3: ASSPGTSVETQY

V: TRBV6-1
CDR3: ASSVGTKKETQY

V: TRBV9
CDR3: ASSVKYTGELF

V: TRBV27
CDR3: ASSLWGDRGLYEQY

V: TRBV2
CDR3: ASKDQTGTSGWEQY

V: TRBV7-2
CDR3: ASSLGLAGSYEQY